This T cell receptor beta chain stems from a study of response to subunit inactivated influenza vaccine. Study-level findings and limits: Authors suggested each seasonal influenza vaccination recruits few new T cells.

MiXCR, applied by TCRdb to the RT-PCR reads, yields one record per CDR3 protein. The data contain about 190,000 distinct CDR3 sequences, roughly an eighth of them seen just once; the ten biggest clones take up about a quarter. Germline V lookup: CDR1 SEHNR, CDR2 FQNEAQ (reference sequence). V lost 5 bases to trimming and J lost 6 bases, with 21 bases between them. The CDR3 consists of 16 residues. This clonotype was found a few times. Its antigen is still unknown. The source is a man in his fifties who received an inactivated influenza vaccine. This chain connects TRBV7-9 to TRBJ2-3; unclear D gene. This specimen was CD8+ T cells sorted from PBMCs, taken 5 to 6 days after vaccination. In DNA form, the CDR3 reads TGTGCCAGCAGCCTCCCGGGTCTCAAGGCATGGGATACGCAGTATTTT. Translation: CASSLPGLKAWDTQYF.